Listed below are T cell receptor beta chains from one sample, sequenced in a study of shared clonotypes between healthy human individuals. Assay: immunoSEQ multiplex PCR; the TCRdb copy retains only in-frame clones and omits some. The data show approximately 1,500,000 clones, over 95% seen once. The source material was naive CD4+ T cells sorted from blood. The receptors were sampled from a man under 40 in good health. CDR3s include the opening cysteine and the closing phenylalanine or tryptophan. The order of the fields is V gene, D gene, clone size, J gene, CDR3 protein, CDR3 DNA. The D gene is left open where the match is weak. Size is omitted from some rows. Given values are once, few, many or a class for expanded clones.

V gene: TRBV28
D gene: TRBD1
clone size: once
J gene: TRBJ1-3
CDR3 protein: CASTSPRTGRTIYF
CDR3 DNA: TGTGCCAGCACATCCCCCCGGACAGGGAGGACCATATATTTT

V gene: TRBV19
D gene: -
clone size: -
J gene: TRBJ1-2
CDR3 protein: CASQDGWYYGYTF
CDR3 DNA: TGTGCCAGTCAGGACGGTTGGTACTATGGCTACACCTTC

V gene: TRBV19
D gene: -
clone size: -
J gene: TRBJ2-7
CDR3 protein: CASSVSWDRTYEQYF
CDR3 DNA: TGTGCCAGTAGTGTTTCGTGGGACCGCACCTACGAGCAGTACTTC

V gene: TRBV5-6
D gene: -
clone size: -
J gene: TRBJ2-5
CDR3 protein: CASAAGTQETQYF
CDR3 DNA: TGTGCCAGCGCCGCCGGGACCCAAGAGACCCAGTACTTC

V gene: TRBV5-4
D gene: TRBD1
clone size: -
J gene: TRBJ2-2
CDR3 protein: CASSSGQGTGELFF
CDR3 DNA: TGTGCCAGCAGCTCGGGACAGGGAACCGGGGAGCTGTTTTTT

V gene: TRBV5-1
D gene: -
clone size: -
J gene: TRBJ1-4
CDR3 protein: CASSRGRGYSEKLFF
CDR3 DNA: TGCGCCAGCAGCAGGGGGAGGGGATATTCCGAAAAACTGTTTTTT

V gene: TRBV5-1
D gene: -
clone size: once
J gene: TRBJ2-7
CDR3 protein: CASSRMQGPNEQYF
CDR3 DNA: TGCGCCAGCAGCCGTATGCAGGGTCCCAACGAGCAGTACTTC

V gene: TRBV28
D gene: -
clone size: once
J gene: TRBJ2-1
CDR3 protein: CASSSGTLVREQFF
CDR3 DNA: TGTGCCAGCAGTTCCGGGACCCTCGTTAGGGAGCAGTTCTTC

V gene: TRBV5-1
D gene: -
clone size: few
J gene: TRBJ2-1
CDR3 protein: CASSLDGLQFF
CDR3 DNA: TGCGCCAGCAGCTTGGACGGCTTACAGTTCTTC

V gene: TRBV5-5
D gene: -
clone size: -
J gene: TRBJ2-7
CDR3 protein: CASSSKSLTGIYEQYF
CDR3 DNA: TGTGCCAGCAGCTCGAAAAGCCTGACCGGTATTTACGAGCAGTACTTC

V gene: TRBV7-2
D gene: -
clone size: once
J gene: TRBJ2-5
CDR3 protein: CASSLGGPQGTQYF
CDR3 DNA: TGTGCCAGCAGCTTAGGAGGCCCCCAAGGGACCCAGTACTTC

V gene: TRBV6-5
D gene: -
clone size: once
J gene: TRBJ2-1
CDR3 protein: CASSYEGRSYNEQFF
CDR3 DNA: TGTGCCAGCAGTTACGAGGGACGTTCCTACAATGAGCAGTTCTTC

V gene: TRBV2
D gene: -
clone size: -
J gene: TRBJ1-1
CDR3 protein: CASSGDGPEAFF
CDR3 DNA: TGTGCCAGCAGTGGCGACGGCCCTGAAGCTTTCTTT

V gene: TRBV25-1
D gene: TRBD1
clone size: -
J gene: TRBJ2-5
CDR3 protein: CASSPGQRTAETQYF
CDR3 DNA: TGTGCCAGCAGTCCGGGACAGAGGACCGCGGAGACCCAGTACTTC

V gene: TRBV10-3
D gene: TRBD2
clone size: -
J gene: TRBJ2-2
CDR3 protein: CAIGVAGANTGELFF
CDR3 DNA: TGTGCCATCGGGGTAGCGGGGGCGAACACCGGGGAGCTGTTTTTT

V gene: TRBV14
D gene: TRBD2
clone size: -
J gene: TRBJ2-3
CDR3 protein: CASSQVSFGAGAPDTQYF
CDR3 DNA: TGTGCCAGCAGCCAAGTTAGTTTTGGAGCGGGAGCCCCAGATACGCAGTATTTT

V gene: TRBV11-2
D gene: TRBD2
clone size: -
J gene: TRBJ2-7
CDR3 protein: CASSPPTGGHEQYF
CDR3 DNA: TGTGCCAGCAGCCCCCCGACGGGAGGGCACGAGCAGTACTTC

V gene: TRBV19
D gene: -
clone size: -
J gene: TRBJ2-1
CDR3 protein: CASSILDQGYNEQFF
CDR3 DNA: TGTGCCAGTAGTATCCTGGACCAGGGTTACAATGAGCAGTTCTTC

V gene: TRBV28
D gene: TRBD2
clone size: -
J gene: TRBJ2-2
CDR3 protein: CASSCATGTSGDTGELFF
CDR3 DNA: TGTGCCAGCAGTTGCGCGACCGGGACTAGCGGAGACACCGGGGAGCTGTTTTTT

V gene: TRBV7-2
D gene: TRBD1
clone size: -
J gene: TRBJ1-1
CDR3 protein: CASSLTLDRDTEAFF
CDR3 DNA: TGTGCCAGCAGCTTAACCCTCGACAGGGACACTGAAGCTTTCTTT

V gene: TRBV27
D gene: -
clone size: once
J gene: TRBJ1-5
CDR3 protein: CASSPGQTQMVPQHF
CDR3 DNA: TGTGCCAGCAGTCCCGGACAAACCCAAATGGTGCCCCAGCATTTT

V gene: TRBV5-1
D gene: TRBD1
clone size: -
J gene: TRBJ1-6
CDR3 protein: CASSLGDRGYNSPLHF
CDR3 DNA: TGCGCCAGCAGCTTGGGTGACAGGGGGTACAATTCACCCCTCCACTTT

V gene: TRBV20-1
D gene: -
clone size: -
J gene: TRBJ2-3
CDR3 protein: CSARLDTQYF
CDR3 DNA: TGCAGTGCTAGGTTAGATACGCAGTATTTT

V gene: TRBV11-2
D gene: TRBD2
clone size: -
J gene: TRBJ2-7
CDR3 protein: CASSSLAGGVVYEQYF
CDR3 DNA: TGTGCCAGCAGCAGCTTAGCGGGAGGGGTCGTCTACGAGCAGTACTTC

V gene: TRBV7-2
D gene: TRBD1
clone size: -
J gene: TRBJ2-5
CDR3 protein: CASSLGRGYLETQYF
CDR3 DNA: TGTGCCAGCAGCTTAGGCAGGGGGTATTTGGAGACCCAGTACTTC

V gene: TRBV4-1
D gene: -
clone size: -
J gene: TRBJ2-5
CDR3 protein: CASSQDFGGQETQYF
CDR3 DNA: TGCGCCAGCAGCCAAGATTTCGGCGGACAAGAGACCCAGTACTTC

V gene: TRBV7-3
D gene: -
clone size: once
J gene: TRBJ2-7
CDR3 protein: CASSLGGRWNEQYF
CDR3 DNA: TGTGCCAGCAGCTTAGGTGGGAGGTGGAACGAGCAGTACTTC

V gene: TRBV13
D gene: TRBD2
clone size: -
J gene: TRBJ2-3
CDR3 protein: CASSPTWDSGRAETDTQYF
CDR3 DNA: TGTGCCAGCAGCCCCACATGGGATAGCGGGAGGGCCGAGACAGATACGCAGTATTTT

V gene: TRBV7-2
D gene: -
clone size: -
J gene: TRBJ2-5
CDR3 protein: CASSVGFRGQGPQETQYF
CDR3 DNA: TGTGCCAGCAGCGTAGGGTTTCGGGGGCAGGGCCCCCAAGAGACCCAGTACTTC

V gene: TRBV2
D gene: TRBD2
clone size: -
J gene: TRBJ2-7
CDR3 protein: CASRMGLAEKSKTLEQYF
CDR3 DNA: TGTGCCAGCAGAATGGGACTAGCGGAGAAGAGCAAGACACTCGAGCAGTACTTC

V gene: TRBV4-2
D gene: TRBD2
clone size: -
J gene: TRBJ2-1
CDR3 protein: CASSPIGREGEVEQFF
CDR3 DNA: TGTGCCAGCAGCCCTATAGGGCGGGAGGGCGAGGTTGAGCAGTTCTTC

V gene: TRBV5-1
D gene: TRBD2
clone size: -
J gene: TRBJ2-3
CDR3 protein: CASSLGTSGGNTDTQYF
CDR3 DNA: TGCGCCAGCAGCTTAGGGACTAGCGGGGGGAACACAGATACGCAGTATTTT

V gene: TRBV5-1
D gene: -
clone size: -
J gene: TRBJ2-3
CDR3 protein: CASSLAGQRGTDTQYF
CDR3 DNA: TGCGCCAGCAGCTTGGCCGGTCAGCGAGGCACAGATACGCAGTATTTT

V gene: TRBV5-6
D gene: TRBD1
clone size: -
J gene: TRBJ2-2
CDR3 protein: CASSWDRPNTGELFF
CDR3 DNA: TGTGCCAGCAGCTGGGACAGACCGAACACCGGGGAGCTGTTTTTT

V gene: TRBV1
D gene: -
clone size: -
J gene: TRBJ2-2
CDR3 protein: CTTQLAGEVSGELFF
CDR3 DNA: TGCACCACCCAACTAGCGGGAGAAGTATCCGGGGAGCTGTTTTTT

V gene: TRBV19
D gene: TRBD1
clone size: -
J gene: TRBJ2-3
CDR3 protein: CASSMWGQGGGTDTQYF
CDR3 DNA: TGTGCCAGTAGTATGTGGGGACAGGGTGGTGGCACAGATACGCAGTATTTT

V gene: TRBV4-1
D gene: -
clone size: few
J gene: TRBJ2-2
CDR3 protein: CASSLNKHTGELFF
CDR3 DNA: TGCGCCAGCAGCCTGAACAAGCACACCGGGGAGCTGTTTTTT

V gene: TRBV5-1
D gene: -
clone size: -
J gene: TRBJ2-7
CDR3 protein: CASSLSPDSYEQYF
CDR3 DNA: TGCGCCAGCAGCTTGAGTCCTGACTCCTACGAGCAGTACTTC

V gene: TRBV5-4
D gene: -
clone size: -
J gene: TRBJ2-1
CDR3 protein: CASSLGGTTNNEQFF
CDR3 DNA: TGTGCCAGCAGCTTGGGGGGTACTACGAACAATGAGCAGTTCTTC

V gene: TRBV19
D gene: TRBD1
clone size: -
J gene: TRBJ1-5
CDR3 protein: CASSYGQGSNQPQHF
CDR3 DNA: TGTGCCAGTAGCTACGGACAGGGTAGCAATCAGCCCCAGCATTTT

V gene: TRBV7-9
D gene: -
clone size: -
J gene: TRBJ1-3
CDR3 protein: CASSLDLAGAGNTIYF
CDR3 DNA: TGTGCCAGCAGCTTAGACCTGGCAGGAGCAGGAAACACCATATATTTT

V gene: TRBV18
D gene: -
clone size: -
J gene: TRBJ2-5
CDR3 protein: CASSPRRQGRWETQYF
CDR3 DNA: TGTGCCAGCTCACCAAGGCGGCAGGGAAGATGGGAGACCCAGTACTTC

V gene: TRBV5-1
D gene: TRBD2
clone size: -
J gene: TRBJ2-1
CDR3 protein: CASSLAGGSSYNEQFF
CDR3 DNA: TGCGCCAGCAGCTTGGCGGGAGGAAGCTCCTACAATGAGCAGTTCTTC

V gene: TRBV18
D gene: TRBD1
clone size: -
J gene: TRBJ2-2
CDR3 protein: CASSPPAGQGNTGELFF
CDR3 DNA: TGTGCCAGCTCACCACCTGCGGGACAGGGTAACACCGGGGAGCTGTTTTTT

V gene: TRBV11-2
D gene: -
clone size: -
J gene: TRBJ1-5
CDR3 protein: CASSFDRNNQPQHF
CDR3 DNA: TGTGCCAGCAGCTTTGACAGGAACAATCAGCCCCAGCATTTT

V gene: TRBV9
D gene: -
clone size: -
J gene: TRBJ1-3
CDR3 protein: CASSVLGSGATGNTIYF
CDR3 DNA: TGTGCCAGCAGCGTTCTGGGGTCGGGGGCCACTGGAAACACCATATATTTT

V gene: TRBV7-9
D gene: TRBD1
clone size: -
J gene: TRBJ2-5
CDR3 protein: CASSLRGQGSETQYF
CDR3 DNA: TGTGCCAGCAGCTTACGGGGACAGGGGTCGGAGACCCAGTACTTC

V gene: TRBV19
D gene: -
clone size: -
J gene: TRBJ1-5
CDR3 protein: CASNVQGRNQPQHF
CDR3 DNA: TGTGCCAGTAACGTACAGGGACGCAATCAGCCCCAGCATTTT

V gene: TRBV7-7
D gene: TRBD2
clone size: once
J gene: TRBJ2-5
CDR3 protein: CASSSAPAGGGQETQYF
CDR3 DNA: TGTGCCAGCAGCAGTGCCCCAGCGGGAGGGGGCCAAGAGACCCAGTACTTC

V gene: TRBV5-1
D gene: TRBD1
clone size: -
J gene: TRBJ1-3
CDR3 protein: CASSAGTVGSGNTIYF
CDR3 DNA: TGCGCCAGCAGCGCAGGGACAGTAGGTTCGGGAAACACCATATATTTT

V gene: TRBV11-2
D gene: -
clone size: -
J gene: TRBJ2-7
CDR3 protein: CASSFGVGVSSYEQYF
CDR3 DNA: TGTGCCAGCAGCTTTGGGGTGGGGGTATCTTCCTACGAGCAGTACTTC

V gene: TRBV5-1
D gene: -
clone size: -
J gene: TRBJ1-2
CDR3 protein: CASSLDRPYGYTF
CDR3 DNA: TGCGCCAGCAGCCTCGACAGACCCTATGGCTACACCTTC